The clone carrying this TCR beta chain occurred once. Its antigen is not known. This sample was included in a study of cytomegalovirus exposure and HLA in healthy donors. Findings and limits, study-wide: Among TCR beta chains of equal frequency, HLA-associated ones were more clonally expanded in a later analysis. Common viral pathogens (according to a later analysis) appeared linked to several of the most significant clusters.

The CDR3 covers 17 residues. The V segment lost 4 bases and the J segment 8 bases; nucleotides outside the gene matches: 14. Germline V gene data show CDR1 as SGHAT and CDR2 as FQNNGV. The PCR ran on 60 Vbeta and 13 Jbeta primers. Libraries were prepared by immunoSEQ multiplex PCR; TCRdb keeps only in-frame clonotypes and omits some of them. The sample lists about 180,000 clones, around three quarters occurring once. The TCR sequence derives from a woman in her twenties or thirties in good health and CMV-seronegative. V usage is TRBV11-2 and J usage is TRBJ1-2; 12 positions agree with TRBD1. The sequencing sample was made of PBMCs. The CDR3 DNA sequence: TGTGCCAGCAGCTCTCGCCGGGACAGGGGGCAAAGGGAGGGCTACACCTTC. Protein: CASSSRRDRGQREGYTF.